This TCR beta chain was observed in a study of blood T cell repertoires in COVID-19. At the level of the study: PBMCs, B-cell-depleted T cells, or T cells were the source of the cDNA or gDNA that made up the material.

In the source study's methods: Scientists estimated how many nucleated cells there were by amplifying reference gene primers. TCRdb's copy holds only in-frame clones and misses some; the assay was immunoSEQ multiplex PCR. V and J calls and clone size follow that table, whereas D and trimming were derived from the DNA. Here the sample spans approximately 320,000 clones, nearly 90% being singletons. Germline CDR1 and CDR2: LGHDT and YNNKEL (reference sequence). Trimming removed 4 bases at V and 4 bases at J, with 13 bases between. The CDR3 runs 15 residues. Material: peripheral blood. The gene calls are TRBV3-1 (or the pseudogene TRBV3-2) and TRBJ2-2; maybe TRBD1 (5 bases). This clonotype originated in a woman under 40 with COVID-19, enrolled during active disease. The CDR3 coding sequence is TGTGCCAGCAGCCCTGGGCTACAGGTCACCGGGGAGCTGTTTTTT. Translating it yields CASSPGLQVTGELFF.